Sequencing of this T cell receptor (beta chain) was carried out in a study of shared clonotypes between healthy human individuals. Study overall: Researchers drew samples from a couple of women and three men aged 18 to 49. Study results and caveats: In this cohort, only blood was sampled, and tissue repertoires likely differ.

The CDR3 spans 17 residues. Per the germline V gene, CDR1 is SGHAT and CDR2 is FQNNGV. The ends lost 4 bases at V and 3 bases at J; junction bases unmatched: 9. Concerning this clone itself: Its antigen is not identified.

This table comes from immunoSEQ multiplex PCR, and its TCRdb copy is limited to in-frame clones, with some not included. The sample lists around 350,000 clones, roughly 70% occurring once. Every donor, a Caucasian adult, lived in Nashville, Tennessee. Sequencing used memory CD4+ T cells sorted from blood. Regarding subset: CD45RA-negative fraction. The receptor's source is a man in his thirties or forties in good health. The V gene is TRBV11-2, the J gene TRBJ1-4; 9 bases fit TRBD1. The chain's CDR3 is CASSSNRGRTPNEKLFF. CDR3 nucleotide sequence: TGTGCCAGCAGCTCCAACAGGGGGCGAACGCCTAATGAAAAACTGTTTTTT.